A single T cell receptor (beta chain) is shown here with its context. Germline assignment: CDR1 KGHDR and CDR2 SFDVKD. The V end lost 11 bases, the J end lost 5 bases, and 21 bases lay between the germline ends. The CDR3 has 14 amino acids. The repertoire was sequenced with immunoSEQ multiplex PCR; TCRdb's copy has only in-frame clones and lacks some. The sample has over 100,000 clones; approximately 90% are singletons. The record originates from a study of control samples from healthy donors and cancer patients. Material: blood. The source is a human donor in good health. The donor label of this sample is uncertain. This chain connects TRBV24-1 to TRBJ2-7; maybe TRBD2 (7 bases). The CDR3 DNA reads TGTGCCATCCCGACCGGGGGGCGCATCCACGAGCAGTACTTC. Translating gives CAIPTGGRIHEQYF.